This paragraph covers one TCR beta chain sequence. This specimen comes from a study of T cell changes during pregnancy in multiple sclerosis. Produced via immunoSEQ multiplex PCR; TCRdb's table is partial and in-frame only. There are about 30,000 clones in the sample; 70% to 90% occur only once, and around 6.9% lies in the top ten. The CDR3 covers 13 residues. The germline CDR1 and CDR2 sequences are MRHNA and SNTAGT. V was cut by 5 bases and J by 6 bases, with 11 bases left in between. The chain has TRBV6-4 and TRBJ2-1; D gene ambiguous. This TCR was sampled from a female donor with multiple sclerosis, enrolled in a pregnancy study. The specimen was CD8+ T cells from peripheral blood mononuclear cells, collected in the second trimester of pregnancy. This chain's CDR3 is CASSNLGSNEQFF. CDR3 nucleotide sequence: TGTGCCAGCAGTAATCTAGGTTCCAATGAGCAGTTCTTC.